What follows are 3 T cell receptor beta chains derived from one specimen sequenced in a study of cytomegalovirus exposure and HLA in healthy donors. 60 Vbeta and 13 Jbeta primers were used in PCR. The method was immunoSEQ multiplex PCR; TCRdb's version includes in-frame clones alone and lacks a portion of them. Of some 190,000 clones listed, approximately 80% are singletons. Sample: PBMCs. These receptors all come from a man aged 18 to 35 in good health and CMV-seronegative.

This clone was found a few times. The chain is built from TRBV2 and TRBJ1-4; 9 bases fit TRBD1. Trimming cost V 8 bases and J 12 bases; bases outside gene matches: 13. From germline, CDR1 is SNHLY and CDR2 FYNNEI. The CDR3 has 14 residues. The CDR3 DNA is TGTGCCAGCTTAACGACAGGGGGTGAAGGGCAACTGTTTTTT. This sequence encodes CASLTTGGEGQLFF.

This clone turned up a few times. The chain carries TRBV30 and TRBJ1-6, with D hard to call. The CDR3 extends over 11 amino acids. The germline gives CDR1 GTSNPN, CDR2 SVGIG (reference sequence). Trimming left V 4 bases short and J 13 bases short, with 11 bases between. CDR3 bases: TGTGCCTGGACATACGACTCCCCCCTCCACTTT. The encoded protein is CAWTYDSPLHF.

This sequence joins TRBV28 and TRBJ1-6; TRBD1 matches at 8 bases. The length of the CDR3 is 15 residues. Losses at the gene ends were 5 bases for V and 7 bases for J; bases not matched to a gene: 7. Germline-derived CDR1 and CDR2 are MDHEN and SYDVKM. The CDR3 is CASSPRQGWNSPLHF. In DNA, the CDR3 is TGTGCCAGCAGTCCCCGACAGGGGTGGAATTCACCCCTCCACTTT.